The clone carrying this TCR beta chain was detected many times. Its antigen is currently unknown. The CDR3 contains 15 residues. V was trimmed by 6 bases and J by 1 base, leaving 13 bases between them. This sample is drawn from a study of Graves' ophthalmopathy and Graves' hyperthyroidism. Study-wide results and caveats: For separating ophthalmopathy from stable hyperthyroidism, a 13-signature model gave 85% to 90% sensitivity and roughly 83% specificity. Blood repertoires reportedly contained most expanded thyroid clonotypes above 0.001 frequency.

RNA served as the template for amplifying TCR beta CDR3 regions. Following a first-round RT-PCR that used HTBI primers, a second-round multiplex PCR was carried out. One entry per CDR3 protein results from TCRdb running MiXCR on the multiplex PCR reads. The profile shows 200,000 to 300,000 distinct CDR3 sequences, 45% of them singletons. The sample taken for sequencing was peripheral blood. This TCR derives from an adult man with Graves' ophthalmopathy. The chain has TRBV12-3 or TRBV12-4 and TRBJ1-5; a possible D gene is TRBD1 (6 bases). CDR3 nucleotide sequence: TGTGCCAGCAGCCACGGGACATCCAGCAATCAGCCCCAGCATTTT. It translates to CASSHGTSSNQPQHF.